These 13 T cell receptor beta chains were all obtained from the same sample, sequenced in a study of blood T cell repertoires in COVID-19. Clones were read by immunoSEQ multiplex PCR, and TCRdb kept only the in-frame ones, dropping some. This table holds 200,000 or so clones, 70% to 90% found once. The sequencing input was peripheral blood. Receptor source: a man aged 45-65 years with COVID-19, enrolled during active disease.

The DNA for the CDR3 is TGTGCCAGCTCACCGAGCTGGGACAGCACTGGAAACACCATATATTTT. Encoded protein: CASSPSWDSTGNTIYF. The rearrangement uses TRBV18 and TRBJ1-3, with 7 bases aligning to TRBD1. This CDR3 comprises 16 residues. In germline, CDR1 is KGHSH, CDR2 LQKENI. The V and J ends lost 3 bases and 2 bases, in that order; junction bases with no gene match: 7. The full variable domain, with the rest looked up from reference TRBV18 and TRBJ1-3, is NAGVMQNPRHLVRRRGQEARLRCSPMKGHSHVYWYRQLPEEGLKFMVYLQKENIIDESGMPKERFSAEFPKEGPSILRIQQVVRGDSAAYFCASSPSWDSTGNTIYFGEGSWLTVV.

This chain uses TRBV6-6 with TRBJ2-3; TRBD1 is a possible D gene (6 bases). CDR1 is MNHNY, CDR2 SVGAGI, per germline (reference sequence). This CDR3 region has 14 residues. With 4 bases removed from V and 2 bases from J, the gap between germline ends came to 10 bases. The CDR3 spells CASSFRDNTDTQYF. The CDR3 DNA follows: TGTGCCAGCAGTTTTCGGGACAACACAGATACGCAGTATTTT.

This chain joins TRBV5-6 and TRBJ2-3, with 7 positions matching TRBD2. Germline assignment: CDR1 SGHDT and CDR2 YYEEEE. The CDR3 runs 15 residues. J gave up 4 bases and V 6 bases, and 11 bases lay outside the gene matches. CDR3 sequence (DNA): TGTGCCAGCACCCATGGGGGGAGGGCCCCAGATACGCAGTATTTT. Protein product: CASTHGGRAPDTQYF.

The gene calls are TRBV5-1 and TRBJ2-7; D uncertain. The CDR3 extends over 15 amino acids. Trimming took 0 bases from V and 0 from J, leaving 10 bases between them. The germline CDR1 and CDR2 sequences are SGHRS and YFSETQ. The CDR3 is CASSLGAVSSYEQYF. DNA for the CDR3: TGCGCCAGCAGCTTGGGGGCAGTCAGCTCCTACGAGCAGTACTTC.

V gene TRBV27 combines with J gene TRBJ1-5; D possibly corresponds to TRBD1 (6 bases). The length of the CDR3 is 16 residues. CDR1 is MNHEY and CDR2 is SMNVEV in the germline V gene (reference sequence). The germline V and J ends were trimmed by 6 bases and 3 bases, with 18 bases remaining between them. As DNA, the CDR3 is TGTGCCAGCAGCACAGGGCGCCTGCCCGCCAATCAGCCCCAGCATTTT. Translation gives CASSTGRLPANQPQHF.

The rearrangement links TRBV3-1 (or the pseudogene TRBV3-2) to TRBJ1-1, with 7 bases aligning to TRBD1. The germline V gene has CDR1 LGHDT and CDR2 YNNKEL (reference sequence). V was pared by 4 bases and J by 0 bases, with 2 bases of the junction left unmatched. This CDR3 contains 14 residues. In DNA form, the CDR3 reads TGTGCCAGCAGCCCGGGACAGCTGAACACTGAAGCTTTCTTT. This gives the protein CASSPGQLNTEAFF.

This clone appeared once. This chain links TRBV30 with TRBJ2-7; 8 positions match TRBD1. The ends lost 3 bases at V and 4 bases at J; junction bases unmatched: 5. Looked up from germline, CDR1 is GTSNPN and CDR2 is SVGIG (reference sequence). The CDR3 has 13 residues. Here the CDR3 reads CAWSGTGWYEQYF. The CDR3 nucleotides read TGTGCCTGGAGCGGGACAGGTTGGTACGAGCAGTACTTC.

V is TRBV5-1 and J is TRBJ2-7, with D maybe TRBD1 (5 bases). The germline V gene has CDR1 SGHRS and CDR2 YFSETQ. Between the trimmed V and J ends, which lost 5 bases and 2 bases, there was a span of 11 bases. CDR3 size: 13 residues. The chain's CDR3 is CASSTDSTYEQYF. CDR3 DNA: TGCGCCAGCAGTACTGACAGCACCTACGAGCAGTACTTC.

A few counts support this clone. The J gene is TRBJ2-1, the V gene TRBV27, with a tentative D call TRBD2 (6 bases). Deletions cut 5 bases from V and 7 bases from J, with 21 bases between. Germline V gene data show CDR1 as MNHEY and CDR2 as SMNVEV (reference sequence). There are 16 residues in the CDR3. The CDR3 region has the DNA TGTGCCAGCAGTCCCGGGAGCCAATCACGGGGGAATGAGCAGTTCTTC. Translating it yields CASSPGSQSRGNEQFF.

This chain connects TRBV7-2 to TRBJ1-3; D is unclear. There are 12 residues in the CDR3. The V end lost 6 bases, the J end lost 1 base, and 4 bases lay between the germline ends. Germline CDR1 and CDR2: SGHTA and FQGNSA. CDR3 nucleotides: TGTGCCAGCAGGTATTCTGGAAACACCATATATTTT. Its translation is CASRYSGNTIYF.

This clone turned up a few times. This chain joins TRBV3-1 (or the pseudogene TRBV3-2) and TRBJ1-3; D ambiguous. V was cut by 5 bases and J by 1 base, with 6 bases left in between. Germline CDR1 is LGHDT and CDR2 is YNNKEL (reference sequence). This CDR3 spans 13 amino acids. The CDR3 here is CASSVYSGNTIYF. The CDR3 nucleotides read TGTGCCAGCAGCGTGTATTCTGGAAACACCATATATTTT.

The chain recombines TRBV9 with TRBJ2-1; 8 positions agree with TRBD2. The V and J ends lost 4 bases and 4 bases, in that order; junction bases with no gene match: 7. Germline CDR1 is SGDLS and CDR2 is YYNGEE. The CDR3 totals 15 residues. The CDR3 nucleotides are TGTGCCAGCAGCACCAGCGGGGGAGGATACAATGAGCAGTTCTTC. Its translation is CASSTSGGGYNEQFF.

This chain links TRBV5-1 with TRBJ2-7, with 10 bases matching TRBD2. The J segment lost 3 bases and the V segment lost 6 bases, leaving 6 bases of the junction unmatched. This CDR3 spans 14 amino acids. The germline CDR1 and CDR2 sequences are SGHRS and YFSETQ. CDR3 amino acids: CASMDGLAVYEQYF. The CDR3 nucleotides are TGCGCCAGCATGGATGGACTAGCGGTCTACGAGCAGTACTTC.